Following are 23 T cell receptor beta chains from one sample sequenced in a study of technical replicates of blood from a handful of donors. Generated by immunoSEQ multiplex PCR, the TCRdb table keeps only in-frame clones and is missing some. The data contain under 90,000 clones, roughly 94% of them singletons. The sample consisted of T cells isolated from PBMCs. These receptors came from a human donor in good health.

V usage is TRBV4-2 and J usage is TRBJ2-3; weak D call: TRBD2 (6 bases). Germline values: CDR1 LGHNA, CDR2 YNFKEQ. The CDR3 is 15 amino acids. The V gene lost 8 bases and the J gene lost 0 bases, with 15 bases spanning the gap. The CDR3 nucleotides read TGTGCCAGCTCGGTAACCGGGACTAGCACAGATACGCAGTATTTT. It yields the protein CASSVTGTSTDTQYF.

V gene TRBV27 combines with J gene TRBJ2-1; 7 bases are a match to TRBD2. The germline gives CDR1 MNHEY, CDR2 SMNVEV (reference sequence). CDR3 size: 16 residues. After removal of 2 bases from V and 1 base from J, the junction contained 5 bases not matched to a gene. CDR3 sequence reads: CASSLRGLGSYNEQFF. DNA for the CDR3: TGTGCCAGCAGTTTACGAGGACTAGGGTCCTACAATGAGCAGTTCTTC.

The V and J genes are TRBV28 and TRBJ2-7; D uncertain. Deletions cut 4 bases from V and 7 bases from J, with 5 bases between. CDR3 size: 10 residues. CDR1 and CDR2 (germline): MDHEN, SYDVKM. The CDR3 here is CASSYLEQYF. The DNA of the CDR3 is TGTGCCAGCAGTTACTTAGAGCAGTACTTC.

The rearrangement joins TRBV15 to TRBJ1-5; D is unclear. The CDR3 has 16 amino acids. The germline V gene encodes CDR1 LNHNV and CDR2 YYDKDF (reference sequence). The V and J ends lost 5 bases and 0 bases respectively, with 14 bases between them. CDR3 protein: CATSRLHVNSNQPQHF. The CDR3, as DNA: TGTGCCACCAGCCGACTACACGTTAATAGCAATCAGCCCCAGCATTTT.

The chain joins TRBV4-1 to TRBJ2-7; TRBD2 matches at 8 bases. The length of the CDR3 is 17 residues. The germline V gene encodes CDR1 MGHRA and CDR2 YSYEKL. Trimming cost V 2 bases and J 2 bases; bases outside gene matches: 11. The DNA for the CDR3 is TGCGCCAGCAGCCAAATCGGACTAGCAGCTGTTGCCTACGAGCAGTACTTC. It yields the protein CASSQIGLAAVAYEQYF.

V is TRBV4-1 and J is TRBJ1-3; 9 bases map to TRBD1. In germline, CDR1 is MGHRA, CDR2 YSYEKL. V gave up 0 bases and J gave up 4 bases; unmatched junction bases: 1. The CDR3 loop spans 15 amino acids. CDR3 region: CASSQEGTGGNTIYF. As DNA, the CDR3 is TGCGCCAGCAGCCAAGAGGGGACAGGGGGAAACACCATATATTTT.

The J gene is TRBJ2-7, the V gene TRBV6-1; D is possibly TRBD1 (6 bases). The germline V and J ends were trimmed by 4 bases and 2 bases, with 18 bases remaining between them. Germline V gene data show CDR1 as MNHNS and CDR2 as SASEGT. The CDR3 runs 16 residues. In DNA form, the CDR3 reads TGTGCCAGCAGTGGATCCTACAGGGCGATCGCCTACGAGCAGTACTTC. It encodes CASSGSYRAIAYEQYF.

The chain joins TRBV15 to TRBJ1-1, with TRBD1 matching over 9 bases. The CDR3 has 17 residues. Unmatched junction bases numbered 16, after V lost 3 bases and J lost 8 bases. CDR1 is LNHNV and CDR2 is YYDKDF in the germline V gene (reference sequence). CDR3 sequence reads: CATSSTAGTGPLGEAFF. The CDR3 DNA reads TGTGCCACCAGCAGTACAGCCGGGACAGGGCCCTTGGGCGAAGCTTTCTTT.

The chain is built from TRBV2 and TRBJ2-2; D not resolved. The V gene lost 3 bases and the J gene lost 4 bases, with 6 bases spanning the gap. CDR1 is SNHLY and CDR2 is FYNNEI in the germline V gene. The CDR3 loop spans 13 amino acids. This CDR3 reads CASSDRGTGELFF. CDR3 coding DNA: TGTGCCAGCAGTGACAGAGGCACCGGGGAGCTGTTTTTT.

This CDR3 is CASSVERGGSVGYTF. The DNA of the CDR3 is TGTGCCAGCAGCGTAGAGAGGGGGGGGTCCGTCGGCTACACCTTC. The rearrangement links TRBV9 to TRBJ1-2, with D perhaps TRBD1 (6 bases). CDR3 length: 15 amino acids. Between the trimmed V and J ends, which lost 0 bases and 8 bases, there was a span of 17 bases. Germline V gives CDR1 SGDLS, CDR2 YYNGEE. Full variable domain (missing parts from reference TRBV9 and TRBJ1-2): DSGVTQTPKHLITATGQRVTLRCSPRSGDLSVYWYQQSLDQGLQFLIQYYNGEERAKGNILERFSAQQFPDLHSELNLSSLELGDSALYFCASSVERGGSVGYTFGSGTRLTVV.

Written as DNA, the CDR3 is TGTGCCAGCAGTTACGGAGAAGGGAGAGAAGCTTTCTTT. This codes for CASSYGEGREAFF. The chain carries TRBV6-5 and TRBJ1-1; unclear D gene. V lost 2 bases and J 8 bases, leaving 12 bases between the germline ends. This CDR3 region has 13 residues. The germline CDR1 and CDR2 sequences are MNHEY and SVGAGI.

This sequence joins TRBV7-8 and TRBJ2-3, with D hard to call. The CDR3 spans 16 residues. The germline V gene has CDR1 SGHVS and CDR2 FQNEAQ. V lost 2 bases, J lost 2 bases, and 14 bases lay in between. In DNA, the CDR3 is TGTGCCAGCAGCTTAACCTTCGGGTCTACCACAGATACGCAGTATTTT. Its translation: CASSLTFGSTTDTQYF.

This chain joins TRBV19 and TRBJ1-2, with a possible D match to TRBD1 (6 bases). The CDR3 extends over 14 amino acids. The germline V gene encodes CDR1 LNHDA and CDR2 SQIVND (reference sequence). V dropped 3 bases and J dropped 4 bases, with 12 bases sitting between them. CDR3 DNA sequence: TGTGCCAGTAGTATCGGACGGACAGTCTATGGCTACACCTTC. Translation: CASSIGRTVYGYTF.

This chain joins TRBV5-6 and TRBJ1-1; the D is unclear. This CDR3 is built from 13 residues. Per the germline V gene, CDR1 is SGHDT and CDR2 is YYEEEE. Trimming cost V 4 bases and J 0 bases, with 7 bases left between them. CDR3 DNA sequence: TGTGCCAGCAGCCCCGGGGTGAACACTGAAGCTTTCTTT. It yields the protein CASSPGVNTEAFF.

The chain carries TRBV7-2 and TRBJ1-2; TRBD1 is a possible D gene (6 bases). CDR1 is SGHTA, CDR2 FQGNSA, per germline. The CDR3 sequence is 16 residues long. Trimming removed 5 bases from V and 3 bases from J, with 19 bases in between. The CDR3 is CASSLPGMGHDYGYTF. The CDR3, as DNA: TGTGCCAGCAGCCTACCTGGGATGGGACATGACTATGGCTACACCTTC. Full variable domain (remainder filled in from reference TRBV7-2 and TRBJ1-2): GAGVSQSPSNKVTEKGKDVELRCDPISGHTALYWYRQSLGQGLEFLIYFQGNSAPDKSGLPSDRFSAERTGGSVSTLTIQRTQQEDSAVYLCASSLPGMGHDYGYTFGSGTRLTVV.

V gene TRBV19 combines with J gene TRBJ2-1; 15 bases map to TRBD2. The length of the CDR3 is 17 residues. After removal of 7 bases from V and 2 bases from J, the junction contained 6 bases not matched to a gene. The germline V gene has CDR1 LNHDA and CDR2 SQIVND (reference sequence). CDR3 in DNA: TGTGCCAGTACCAGGACTAGCGGGAGGGGCACCTACAATGAGCAGTTCTTC. The encoded protein is CASTRTSGRGTYNEQFF.

The sample holds one count of this clone. The chain uses TRBV4-2 and TRBJ2-7; 7 bases are shared with TRBD2. The CDR3 has 15 residues. CDR1 and CDR2 (germline): LGHNA, YNFKEQ. Unmatched junction bases numbered 6, after V lost 2 bases and J lost 2 bases. The chain's CDR3 is CASSQRGEGTYEQYF. In nucleotides, the CDR3 is TGTGCCAGCAGCCAAAGAGGGGAGGGGACCTACGAGCAGTACTTC.

The chain recombines TRBV28 with TRBJ1-5; 7 nucleotides line up with TRBD1. This CDR3 is 15 amino acids long. Per the germline V gene, CDR1 is MDHEN and CDR2 is SYDVKM. V lost 5 bases to trimming and J lost 4 bases; unmatched junction nucleotides: 8. CDR3 DNA: TGTGCCAGCAGTCCCGTGGACAGGATTAATCAGCCCCAGCATTTT. This sequence encodes CASSPVDRINQPQHF.

CDR3 residues: CSVEEGGTGEDEQYF. Written as DNA, the CDR3 is TGCAGCGTTGAAGAAGGGGGGACAGGGGAGGACGAGCAGTACTTC. The chain is built from TRBV29-1 and TRBJ2-7; TRBD1 agrees at 10 bases. There are 15 residues in the CDR3. V was pared by 0 bases and J by 5 bases, with 7 bases of the junction left unmatched. Germline-derived CDR1 and CDR2 are SQVTM and ANQGSEA.

This clone was counted a few times. This chain connects TRBV28 to TRBJ1-1; the D is unclear. V shed 5 bases and J shed 7 bases, with 11 bases lying between them. The V gene's germline CDR1 is MDHEN and CDR2 SYDVKM. The CDR3 sequence is 12 residues long. As DNA, the CDR3 is TGTGCCAGCAGTGTACCGGCGGGTGAAGCTTTCTTT. Translating gives CASSVPAGEAFF.

The chain combines TRBV6-5 with TRBJ1-1, with 7 bases that match TRBD1. J lost 8 bases, V lost 6 bases, and 3 bases had no gene match. This CDR3 is 11 amino acids long. In germline, CDR1 is MNHEY, CDR2 SVGAGI. The CDR3 protein is CASRRDREAFF. The CDR3 nucleotides are TGTGCCAGCAGAAGGGACAGAGAAGCTTTCTTT.

V gene TRBV2 combines with J gene TRBJ1-6; TRBD1 might be the D (5 bases). Trimming took off 3 bases at V and 5 bases at J, with 5 bases between the two ends. The CDR3 sequence is 13 residues long. CDR1 is SNHLY and CDR2 is FYNNEI in the germline V gene. CDR3 bases: TGTGCCAGCAGTGAGACAGATAATTCACCCCTCCACTTT. Translating it yields CASSETDNSPLHF.

Here the CDR3 reads CAWSLADYGYTF. The CDR3, as DNA: TGTGCCTGGAGTTTGGCGGACTATGGCTACACCTTC. The genes are TRBV30 and TRBJ1-2, with no clear D. CDR3 length: 12 residues. Trimming shortened V by 2 bases and J by 3 bases, and 7 bases separated the two germline ends. Germline V gives CDR1 GTSNPN, CDR2 SVGIG (reference sequence).